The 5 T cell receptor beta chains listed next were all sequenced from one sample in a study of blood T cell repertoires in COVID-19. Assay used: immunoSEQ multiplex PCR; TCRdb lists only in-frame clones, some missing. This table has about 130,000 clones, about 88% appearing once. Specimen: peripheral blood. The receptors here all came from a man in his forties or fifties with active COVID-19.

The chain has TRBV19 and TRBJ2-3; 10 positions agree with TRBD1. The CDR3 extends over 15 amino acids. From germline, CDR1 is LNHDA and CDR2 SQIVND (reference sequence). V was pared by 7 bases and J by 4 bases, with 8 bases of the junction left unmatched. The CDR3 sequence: CASMDDRGLPDTQYF. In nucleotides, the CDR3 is TGTGCCAGTATGGACGACAGGGGGCTACCAGATACGCAGTATTTT.

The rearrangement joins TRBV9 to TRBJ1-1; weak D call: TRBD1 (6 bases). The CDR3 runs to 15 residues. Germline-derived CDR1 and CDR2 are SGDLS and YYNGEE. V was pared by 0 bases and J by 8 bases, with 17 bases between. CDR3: CASSVGGGAHSEAFF. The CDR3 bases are TGTGCCAGCAGCGTAGGTGGGGGGGCACATTCCGAAGCTTTCTTT.

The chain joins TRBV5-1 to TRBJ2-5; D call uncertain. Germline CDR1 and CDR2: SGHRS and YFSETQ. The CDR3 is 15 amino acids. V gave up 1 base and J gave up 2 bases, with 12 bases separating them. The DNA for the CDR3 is TGCGCCAGCAGCTTGAGTATGCCAGCGCAAGAGACCCAGTACTTC. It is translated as CASSLSMPAQETQYF.

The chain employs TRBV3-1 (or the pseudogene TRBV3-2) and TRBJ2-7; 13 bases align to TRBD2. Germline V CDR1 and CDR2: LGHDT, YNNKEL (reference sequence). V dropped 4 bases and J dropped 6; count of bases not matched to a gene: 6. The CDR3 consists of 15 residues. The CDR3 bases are TGTGCCAGCAGCCCTGGACTAGCGGGAGCTTCCGAGCAGTACGTC. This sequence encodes CASSPGLAGASEQYV.

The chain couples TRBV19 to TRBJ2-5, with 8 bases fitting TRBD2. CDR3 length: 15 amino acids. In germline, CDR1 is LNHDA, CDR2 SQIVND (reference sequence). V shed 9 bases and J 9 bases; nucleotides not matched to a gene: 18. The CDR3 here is CASTGGTSGTGPQYF. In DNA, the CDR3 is TGTGCCAGCACCGGTGGAACTAGCGGAACGGGACCCCAGTACTTC.